This TCR beta chain was recovered during a study of T-cell reconstitution after alpha-beta-depleted transplantation in children. V gave up 1 base and J gave up 1 base, with 23 bases separating them. This CDR3 region has 19 residues. CDR1 is SGHVS, CDR2 FQNEAQ, per germline. Molecular barcoding with unique molecular identifiers was used for the TCRbeta library. TCRdb processed the PCR reads anew with MiXCR; each CDR3 protein has one entry. Of 900,000 or so distinct CDR3 sequences listed, around 17% are singletons. The source of this sequence is a male patient between 10 and 17 years old who had a stem cell transplant for acute lymphoblastic leukemia, so the T cells may come from the graft donor. This rearrangement joins TRBV7-8 to TRBJ2-7, with D perhaps being TRBD1 or TRBD2 (5 bases each). The specimen comprised PBMCs, mostly from graft donor cells, sampled 360 days after TCRalphabeta/CD19-depleted stem cell transplant. The DNA of the CDR3 is TGTGCCAGCAGCTTAGAAAGACCCTCGGGAAGGGGATTATCCTACGAGCAGTACTTC. Residues: CASSLERPSGRGLSYEQYF.